This TCR beta chain was profiled in a study of blood T cells in healthy people across ages (dated by TCRdb to between 2015 and 2016). With regard to the full study: In model experiments, template switching captured roughly one uniquely barcoded TCR beta cDNA molecule for every two T cells. The donors were divided into four age groups: young (average around 15 years), middle-aged (approximately 42), aged (approximately 59) and long-lived (approximately 74). The study analyzed two additional independent replicas of 1 million unique cDNA reads from the same blood draw for two donors, one aged 18 to 30 and one aged 80 or older. To avoid experimental bias, donors of different ages were spread randomly across the sequencing lanes. To track age-related changes in TCR beta repertoire diversity, the study relied on deep sequencing normalized with unique cDNA molecular identifiers. The paper's findings and limits, for the study overall: Compared with the aged group, the long-lived group had more naive CD4+ T cells, fewer expanded clones and increased TCR diversity, suggesting age selection. Bulk unsorted PBMC profiling prevented conclusive comparison of naive and antigen-experienced compartments. The percentage of naive T cells measured by flow cytometry correlated strongly with observed TCR beta diversity. Estimates of total diversity from one million sequenced T cells were regarded as lower bounds and underestimates. Observed TCR beta diversity per million T cells fell roughly linearly with age, and a significant reduction was already apparent by age about 38. Because the CMV infection status of the donors was unknown, age-related changes in expanded clonotypes may potentially have been confounded.

Preparation of the library involved 5' RACE. Sequencing relied on an Illumina HiSeq 2500. A second PCR of roughly 7 to 11 cycles was performed with a sample-barcoded 5' primer and a J-beta primer mix. A template-switch 5' adaptor carrying 12 random nucleotides introduced a unique molecular identifier onto each TCR beta cDNA molecule. At least 2.5 million CDR3-containing paired-end reads were obtained from each sample. All of the RNA was converted into first-strand cDNA using the Mint cDNA synthesis kit, with a TRBC-specific oligonucleotide serving as the primer. Following uracil-DNA glycosylase treatment, a first 18-cycle PCR with universal primers M1SS and BC2_uni_R was performed on all cDNA. In the source study's methods: Normalization of each sample was performed by random selection of 1 million high-quality reads, each carrying a distinct molecular identifier. Reads with shared molecular identifiers were discarded instead of being binned into consensus sequences. MiTCR, set to a Q25 quality threshold and the strictest error-elimination algorithm, was used for CDR3 identification, clonotype clustering and error correction. A nonparametric unseen species model with Euler transformation was used to estimate lower-bound total TCR beta diversity. Using fastp trimming at Q25 and MiXCR clonotype assembly, TCRdb reanalyzed the public sequencing data and kept in-frame beta chains. Each CDR3 protein appears once, grouped with its most common genes and DNA. None of the V and J calls come from the authors' own analysis; TCRdb made them. The sample includes hundreds of thousands of distinct CDR3 sequences, with approximately 30% observed a single time. 15% to 18% of the sample lies in the top ten.

Systemically healthy Caucasian individuals from Russia, roughly 40 in total and aged about 6 to 100 years, were included as donors. Around 9.7 milliliters of peripheral blood were collected from each donor into EDTA-treated Vacutainer tubes. Ficoll-Paque density-gradient centrifugation was used to isolate PBMCs, with at least 6 million per sample. Trizol reagent was used to extract total RNA from the PBMCs, yielding at least 5.5 micrograms per sample. For every donor, an aliquot of PBMCs went through flow cytometry to measure the percentages of naive CD45RAhigh/CD27high T cells. Taken from the germline V gene (reference sequence), the CDR1 and CDR2 loops are PRHDT and FYEKMQ. The CDR3, cysteine through phenylalanine, is 15 amino acids long. CDR3 DNA is the only sequence kept; it has 45 bases, read in frame from the first base. V is cut back by 5 bases and J by 6 bases, with 11 bases in the junction unmatched.

This clonotype has more than one count but fewer than ten. Its antigen is currently not known. No quality values exist for individual bases; no much larger clone is one base distant. The receptor was derived from an elderly woman in good health. The V and J genes are TRBV13 and TRBJ1-1, and 8 bases in between align with TRBD1. Material: blood. The DNA sequence is TGTGCCAGCAGCCACAGCAAGCCACAGGGGGCTGAAGCTTTCTTT. Translated, it gives CASSHSKPQGAEAFF. The entire variable domain, with the stretches around the CDR3 drawn from the reference TRBV13 and TRBJ1-1 proteins, is AAGVIQSPRHLIKEKRETATLKCYPIPRHDTVYWYQQGPGQDPQFLISFYEKMQSDKGSIPDRFSAQQFSDYHSELNMSSLELGDSALYFCASSHSKPQGAEAFFGQGTRLTVV.